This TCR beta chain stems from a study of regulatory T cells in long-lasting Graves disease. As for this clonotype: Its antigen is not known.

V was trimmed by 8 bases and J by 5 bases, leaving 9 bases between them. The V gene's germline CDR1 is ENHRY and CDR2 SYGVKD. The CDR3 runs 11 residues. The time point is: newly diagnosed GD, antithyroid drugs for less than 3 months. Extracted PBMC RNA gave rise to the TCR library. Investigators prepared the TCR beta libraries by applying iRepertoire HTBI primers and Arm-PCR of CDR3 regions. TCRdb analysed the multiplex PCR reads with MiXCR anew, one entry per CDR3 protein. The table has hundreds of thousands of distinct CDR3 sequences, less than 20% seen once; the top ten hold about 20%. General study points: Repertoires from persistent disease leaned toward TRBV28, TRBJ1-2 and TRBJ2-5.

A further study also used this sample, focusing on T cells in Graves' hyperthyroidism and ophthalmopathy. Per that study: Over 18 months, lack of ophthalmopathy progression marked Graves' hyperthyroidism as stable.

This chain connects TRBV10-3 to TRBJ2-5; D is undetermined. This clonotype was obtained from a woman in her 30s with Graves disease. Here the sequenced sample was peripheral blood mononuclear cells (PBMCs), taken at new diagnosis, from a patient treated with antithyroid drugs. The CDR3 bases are TGTGCCATCCGGGCGCAGGAGACCCAGTACTTC. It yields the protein CAIRAQETQYF.